The clone carrying this TCR beta chain came up a few times. What it binds is unknown. These data come from a study of T-cell reconstitution after alpha-beta-depleted transplantation in children. The CDR3 is 15 residues long. V shed 5 bases, J shed 9 bases, and the junction held 8 bases outside the gene matches. Germline V gives CDR1 SGHTA, CDR2 FQGNSA. It was with unique molecular identifiers that the TCRbeta library was prepared. Via MiXCR, TCRdb re-called the PCR reads, giving one row per CDR3 protein. The sample shows about 200,000 distinct CDR3 sequences, 6.6% of them seen only once. Whole-study findings and limits: Two months or so post-transplant, alpha-beta T cells reportedly derived from several hundred expanded graft clones. Some patients' high day-60 TCRbeta diversity was traced to surviving recipient T cells and thymic progenitors.

This TCR was sampled from a boy aged 2-15 years with acute lymphoblastic leukemia, due to receive a stem cell transplant. Sequenced material: PBMCs, taken before TCRalphabeta/CD19-depleted stem cell transplant. The genes are TRBV7-2 and TRBJ2-1; 12 bases agree with TRBD2. The CDR3 DNA sequence: TGTGCCAGCAGCGGTGGACTAGCGGGGCGTGGTGAGCAGTTCTTC. Protein: CASSGGLAGRGEQFF.